This T cell receptor beta chain derives from a study of Tregs in tolerant kidney transplant recipients. Germline trimming cut 0 bases from V and 9 bases from J; bases unmatched to any gene: 7. Germline lookup yields CDR1 ENHRY and CDR2 SYGVKD. CDR3 length: 14 amino acids. Produced via immunoSEQ multiplex PCR; TCRdb's table is partial and in-frame only. The table has tens of thousands of clones, 87% seen once; the top ten hold approximately 3.9%. Mixed chimerism was transient after nonmyeloablative marrow transplants from related graft donors. This sequence was found in a human patient who received a combined kidney and bone marrow transplant. A subset of T cells may come from the graft donor. The starting material was CD4+ T cells from blood (PBMCs), obtained 6 months after the transplant. This rearrangement joins TRBV10-3 to TRBJ1-2, with 7 bases lining up with TRBD1. This CDR3 reads CAISESGQGVSYTF. As DNA, the CDR3 is TGTGCCATCAGTGAGTCGGGTCAGGGGGTCAGCTACACCTTC.